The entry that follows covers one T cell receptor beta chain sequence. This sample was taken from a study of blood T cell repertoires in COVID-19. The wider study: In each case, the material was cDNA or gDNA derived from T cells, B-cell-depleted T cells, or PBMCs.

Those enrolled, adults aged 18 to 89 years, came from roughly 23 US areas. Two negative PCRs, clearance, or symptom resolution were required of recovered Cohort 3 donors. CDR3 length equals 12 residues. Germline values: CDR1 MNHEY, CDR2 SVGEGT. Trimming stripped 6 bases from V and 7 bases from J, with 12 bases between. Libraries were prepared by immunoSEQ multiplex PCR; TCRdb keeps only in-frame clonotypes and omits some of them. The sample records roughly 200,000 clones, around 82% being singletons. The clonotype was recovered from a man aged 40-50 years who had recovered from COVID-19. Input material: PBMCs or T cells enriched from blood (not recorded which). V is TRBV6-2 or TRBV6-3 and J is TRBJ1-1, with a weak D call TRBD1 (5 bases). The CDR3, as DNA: TGTGCCAGCAGCCACGCGGGGCTTGAAGCTTTCTTT. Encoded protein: CASSHAGLEAFF.